A selection of T cell receptor beta chains follows, all from one sample in a study of radiotherapy plus CTLA-4 blockade in lung cancer. TCRdb keeps only in-frame clones here, not all; method: immunoSEQ multiplex PCR. Found here are 75,000 to 100,000 clones, approximately 75% of them singletons; the top ten hold about 3%. This sample comprised peripheral blood, obtained from a patient treated with radiotherapy plus ipilimumab. The receptor source for this set is a human donor with non-small cell lung cancer who had a partial response to radiotherapy plus ipilimumab. Some clones in this sample may be carry-over from other donors' samples. Both conserved end residues are part of each CDR3. Fields, in order: J gene, V gene, clone size, D gene, CDR3 protein, CDR3 DNA. A D gene is named only where the DNA matches it firmly. For some rows the clone size is stated as once, few or many, or as a class when expanded; others skip it.

TRBJ2-2 | TRBV7-3 | NA | TRBD2 | CASSPPAGTNTGELFF | TGTGCCAGCAGCCCACCAGCGGGAACGAACACCGGGGAGCTGTTTTTT
TRBJ2-7 | TRBV18 | NA | TRBD1 | CASSPRQGVYEQYF | TGTGCCAGCTCACCACGGCAGGGGGTCTACGAGCAGTACTTC
TRBJ1-2 | TRBV19 | few | TRBD1 | CASSGGTGASPNYGYTF | TGTGCCAGTAGTGGCGGGACAGGTGCCTCCCCTAACTATGGCTACACCTTC
TRBJ2-3 | TRBV5-8 | NA | NA | CASSLNSGMSTDTQYF | TGTGCCAGCAGCCTGAATTCAGGGATGAGCACAGATACGCAGTATTTT
TRBJ2-5 | TRBV5-5 | NA | NA | CASSHRETQYF | TGTGCCAGCAGTCACAGGGAGACCCAGTACTTC
TRBJ2-1 | TRBV7-9 | NA | TRBD1 | CASSPRDREMGNEQFF | TGTGCCAGCAGCCCGCGGGACAGGGAAATGGGCAATGAGCAGTTCTTC
TRBJ1-6 | TRBV2 | NA | TRBD1 | CASSPGTGPNSPLHF | TGTGCCAGCAGCCCGGGGACAGGACCTAATTCACCCCTCCACTTT
TRBJ1-4 | TRBV6-6 | NA | TRBD1 | CASPTGVNEKLFF | TGTGCCAGCCCCACAGGGGTTAATGAAAAACTGTTTTTT
TRBJ2-3 | TRBV2 | NA | TRBD1 | CASSVSDRGPDTQYF | TGTGCCAGCAGTGTTTCGGACAGGGGGCCAGATACGCAGTATTTT
TRBJ2-2 | TRBV5-1 | NA | TRBD1 | CASSSDRGSYTGELFF | TGCGCCAGCAGCTCGGACAGGGGAAGCTACACCGGGGAGCTGTTTTTT
TRBJ2-2 | TRBV6-6 | NA | TRBD2 | CASSRRLAERTGELFF | TGTGCCAGCAGTCGACGACTAGCGGAGCGGACCGGGGAGCTGTTTTTT
TRBJ2-1 | TRBV9 | NA | TRBD1 | CASSAQLTGGAEQFF | TGTGCCAGCAGCGCCCAACTTACAGGGGGAGCAGAGCAGTTCTTC
TRBJ2-1 | TRBV19 | NA | NA | CASTSTGGLGHEQFF | TGTGCCAGTACCTCAACCGGGGGGCTGGGCCATGAGCAGTTCTTC
TRBJ2-3 | TRBV5-5 | NA | TRBD1 | CASSFTGATDTQYF | TGTGCCAGCAGCTTCACAGGGGCCACAGATACGCAGTATTTT
TRBJ2-5 | TRBV28 | NA | TRBD2 | CASSLWGGNQETQYF | TGTGCCAGCAGTCTATGGGGGGGAAACCAAGAGACCCAGTACTTC
TRBJ1-5 | TRBV28 | once | TRBD1 | CASSLIWDRGRSNQPQHF | TGTGCCAGCAGTTTAATTTGGGACAGGGGTCGAAGCAATCAGCCCCAGCATTTT
TRBJ1-1 | TRBV7-9 | NA | TRBD1 | CASSPRGRTEAFF | TGTGCCAGCAGCCCGAGGGGGCGCACTGAAGCTTTCTTT
TRBJ2-6 | TRBV14 | NA | NA | CASSPPGGRFSGANVLTF | TGTGCCAGCAGCCCCCCAGGAGGCAGGTTCTCTGGGGCCAACGTCCTGACTTTC
TRBJ1-4 | TRBV28 | few | TRBD1 | CATTGETGGPEKLFF | TGTGCCACCACAGGGGAAACAGGGGGCCCTGAAAAACTGTTTTTT
TRBJ2-2 | TRBV28 | NA | NA | CASSLIRRANTGELFF | TGTGCCAGCAGTTTAATTCGCAGGGCGAACACCGGGGAGCTGTTTTTT
TRBJ2-1 | TRBV19 | NA | NA | CASSIGGGEQFF | TGTGCCAGTAGTATAGGCGGAGGCGAGCAGTTCTTC
TRBJ2-7 | TRBV6-5 | NA | NA | CASRQIRGREQYF | TGTGCCAGCAGACAGATCAGGGGTCGCGAGCAGTACTTC
TRBJ2-2 | TRBV2 | NA | NA | CASSETVQGRTGELFF | TGTGCCAGCAGTGAAACGGTTCAGGGGCGGACCGGGGAGCTGTTTTTT
TRBJ2-7 | TRBV10-3 | NA | TRBD2 | CAITSGSSYEQYF | TGTGCCATCACTAGCGGATCCTCCTACGAGCAGTACTTC
TRBJ2-3 | TRBV4-1 | NA | NA | CASSRPTEGPDTQYF | TGCGCCAGCAGCCGGCCGACAGAAGGGCCAGATACGCAGTATTTT
TRBJ1-2 | TRBV4-2 | NA | TRBD1 | CASSQVPGTEINYGYTF | TGTGCCAGCAGCCAAGTCCCCGGGACAGAGATCAACTATGGCTACACCTTC
TRBJ1-1 | TRBV11-2 | NA | TRBD1 | CASSPSGTVNTEAFF | TGTGCCAGCAGCCCATCCGGGACAGTGAACACTGAAGCTTTCTTT
TRBJ1-1 | TRBV7-2 | NA | NA | CASSFHASGENTEAFF | TGTGCCAGCAGCTTCCACGCCTCAGGGGAGAACACTGAAGCTTTCTTT
TRBJ2-3 | TRBV7-2 | NA | TRBD2 | CASRSMGLAGGSTDTQYF | TGTGCCAGCAGGTCAATGGGACTAGCGGGGGGAAGCACAGATACGCAGTATTTT
TRBJ2-4 | TRBV15 | NA | NA | CATSRDQYIQYF | TGTGCCACCAGCAGAGATCAGTATATTCAGTACTTC
TRBJ2-5 | TRBV19 | NA | TRBD1 | CASSKQGLVETQYF | TGTGCCAGTAGTAAACAGGGGCTGGTAGAGACCCAGTACTTC
TRBJ2-1 | TRBV9 | NA | NA | CASSVVGLQESYNEQFF | TGTGCCAGCAGCGTAGTAGGACTCCAAGAGTCCTACAATGAGCAGTTCTTC
TRBJ1-1 | TRBV28 | once | TRBD1 | CASSPSTGGWTEAFF | TGTGCCAGCAGTCCCTCGACAGGGGGATGGACTGAAGCTTTCTTT
TRBJ2-3 | TRBV7-3 | NA | TRBD2 | CASSTSGGAFGTQYF | TGTGCCAGCAGCACTAGCGGGGGGGCCTTTGGTACGCAGTATTTT
TRBJ2-7 | TRBV5-1 | NA | TRBD1 | CASSITGTGTYEQYF | TGCGCCAGCAGCATCACCGGGACAGGGACCTACGAGCAGTACTTC
TRBJ1-5 | TRBV7-2 | NA | NA | CASSRQTNQPQHF | TGTGCCAGCAGCCGACAGACCAATCAGCCCCAGCATTTT
TRBJ1-5 | TRBV28 | NA | NA | CASSLTGGRNQPQHF | TGTGCCAGCAGTTTAACAGGTGGGAGGAATCAGCCCCAGCATTTT
TRBJ1-2 | TRBV6-5 | NA | NA | CASTAGPGEAGYTF | TGTGCCAGCACCGCAGGCCCCGGGGAGGCTGGCTACACCTTC
TRBJ2-7 | TRBV7-2 | NA | NA | CASSPRAWSRYEQYF | TGTGCCAGCAGCCCCCGCGCGTGGTCTCGGTACGAGCAGTACTTC
TRBJ1-4 | TRBV7-9 | few | NA | CASSLGGWGRVEKLFF | TGTGCCAGCAGCTTAGGTGGATGGGGGCGTGTTGAAAAACTGTTTTTT
TRBJ1-1 | TRBV7-9 | NA | TRBD1 | CASSKRQGVDTEAFF | TGTGCCAGCAGCAAGAGACAGGGGGTCGACACTGAAGCTTTCTTT
TRBJ2-7 | TRBV10-2 | NA | NA | CASREGGSTYEQYF | TGCGCCAGCAGAGAGGGAGGTTCGACCTACGAGCAGTACTTC